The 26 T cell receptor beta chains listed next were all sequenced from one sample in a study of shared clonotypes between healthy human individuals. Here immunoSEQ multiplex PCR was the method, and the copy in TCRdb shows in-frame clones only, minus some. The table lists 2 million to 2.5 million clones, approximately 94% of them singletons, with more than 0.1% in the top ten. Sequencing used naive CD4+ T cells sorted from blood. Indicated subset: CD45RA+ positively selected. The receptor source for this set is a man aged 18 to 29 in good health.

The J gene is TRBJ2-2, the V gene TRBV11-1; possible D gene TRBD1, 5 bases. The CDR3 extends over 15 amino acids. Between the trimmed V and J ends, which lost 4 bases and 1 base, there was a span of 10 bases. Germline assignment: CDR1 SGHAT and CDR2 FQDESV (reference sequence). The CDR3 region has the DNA TGTGCCAGCAGCTCTGGCACAGGGAACACCGGGGAGCTGTTTTTT. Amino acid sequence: CASSSGTGNTGELFF.

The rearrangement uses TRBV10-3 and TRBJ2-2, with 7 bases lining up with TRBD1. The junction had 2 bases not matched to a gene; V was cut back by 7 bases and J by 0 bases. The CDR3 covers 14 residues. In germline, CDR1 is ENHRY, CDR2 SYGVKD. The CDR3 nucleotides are TGTGCCATCAAGCAGGGGGCGAACACCGGGGAGCTGTTTTTT. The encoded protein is CAIKQGANTGELFF.

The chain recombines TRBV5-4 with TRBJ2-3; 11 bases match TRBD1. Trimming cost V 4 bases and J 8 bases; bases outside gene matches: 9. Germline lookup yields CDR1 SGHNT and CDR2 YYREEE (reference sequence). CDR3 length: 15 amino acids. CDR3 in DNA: TGTGCCAGCAGCCATTCTGGGACAGGGGGAAGTACGCAGTATTTT. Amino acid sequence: CASSHSGTGGSTQYF.

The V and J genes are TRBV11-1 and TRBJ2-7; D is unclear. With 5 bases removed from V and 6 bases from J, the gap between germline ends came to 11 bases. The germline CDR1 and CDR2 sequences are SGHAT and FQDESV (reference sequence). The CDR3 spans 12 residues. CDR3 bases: TGTGCCAGCAGCCGACGGTTGGGCGAGCAGTACTTC. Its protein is CASSRRLGEQYF. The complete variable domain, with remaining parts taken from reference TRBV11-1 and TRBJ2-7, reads EAEVAQSPRYKITEKSQAVAFWCDPISGHATLYWYRQILGQGPELLVQFQDESVVDDSQLPKDRFSAERLKGVDSTLKIQPAELGDSAMYLCASSRRLGEQYFGPGTRLTVT.

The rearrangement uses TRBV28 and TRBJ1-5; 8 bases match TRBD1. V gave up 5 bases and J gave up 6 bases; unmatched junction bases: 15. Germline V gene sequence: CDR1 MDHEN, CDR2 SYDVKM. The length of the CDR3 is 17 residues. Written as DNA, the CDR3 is TGTGCCAGCAGTCGCCATCTACCGAGACAGGGGCTTCAGCCCCAGCATTTT. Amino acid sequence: CASSRHLPRQGLQPQHF.

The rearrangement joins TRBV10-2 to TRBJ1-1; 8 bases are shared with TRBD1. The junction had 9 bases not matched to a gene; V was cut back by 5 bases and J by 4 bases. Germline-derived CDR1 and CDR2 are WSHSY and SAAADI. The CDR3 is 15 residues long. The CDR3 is CASSPPGQGGTEAFF. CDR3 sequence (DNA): TGCGCCAGCAGTCCTCCCGGACAGGGTGGCACTGAAGCTTTCTTT.

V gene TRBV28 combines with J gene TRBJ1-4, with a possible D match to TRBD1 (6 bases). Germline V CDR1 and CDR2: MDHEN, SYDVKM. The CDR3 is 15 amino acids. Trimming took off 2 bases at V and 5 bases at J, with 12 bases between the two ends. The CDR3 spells CASSLEGRGNEKLFF. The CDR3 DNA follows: TGTGCCAGCAGTTTAGAAGGCAGGGGAAATGAAAAACTGTTTTTT. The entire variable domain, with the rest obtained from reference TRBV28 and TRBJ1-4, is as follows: DVKVTQSSRYLVKRTGEKVFLECVQDMDHENMFWYRQDPGLGLRLIYFSYDVKMKEKGDIPEGYSVSREKKERFSLILESASTNQTSMYLCASSLEGRGNEKLFFGSGTQLSVL.

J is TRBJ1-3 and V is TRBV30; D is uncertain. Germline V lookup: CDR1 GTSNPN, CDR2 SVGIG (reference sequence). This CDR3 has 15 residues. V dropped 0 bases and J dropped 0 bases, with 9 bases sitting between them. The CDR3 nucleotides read TGTGCCTGGAGTGTTCGCAGTCTCTCTGGAAACACCATATATTTT. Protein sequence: CAWSVRSLSGNTIYF.

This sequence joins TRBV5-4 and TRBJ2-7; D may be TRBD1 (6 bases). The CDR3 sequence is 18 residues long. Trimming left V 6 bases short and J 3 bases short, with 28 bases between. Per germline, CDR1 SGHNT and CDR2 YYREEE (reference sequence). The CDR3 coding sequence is TGTGCCAGCACCTACCCCTTCTGGGGGCGCAGGAGTTTCTACGAGCAGTACTTC. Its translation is CASTYPFWGRRSFYEQYF.

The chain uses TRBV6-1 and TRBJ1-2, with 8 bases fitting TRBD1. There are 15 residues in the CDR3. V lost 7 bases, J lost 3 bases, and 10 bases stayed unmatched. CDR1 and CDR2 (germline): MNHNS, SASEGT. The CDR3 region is CASNRQGPSDYGYTF. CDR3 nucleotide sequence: TGTGCCAGCAACCGACAGGGGCCCTCGGACTATGGCTACACCTTC.

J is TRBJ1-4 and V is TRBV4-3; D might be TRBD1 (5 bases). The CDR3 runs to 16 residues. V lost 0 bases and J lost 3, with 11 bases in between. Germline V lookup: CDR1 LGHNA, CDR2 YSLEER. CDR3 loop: CASSQESGRPNEKLFF. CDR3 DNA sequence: TGCGCCAGCAGCCAAGAATCAGGGCGCCCTAATGAAAAACTGTTTTTT.

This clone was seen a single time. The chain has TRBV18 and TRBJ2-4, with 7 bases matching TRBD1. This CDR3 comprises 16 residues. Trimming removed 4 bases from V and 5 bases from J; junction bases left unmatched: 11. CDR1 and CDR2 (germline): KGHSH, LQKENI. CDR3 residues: CASSLRDSDTQNIQYF. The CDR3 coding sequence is TGTGCCAGCTCACTTCGGGACAGTGACACCCAAAACATTCAGTACTTC.

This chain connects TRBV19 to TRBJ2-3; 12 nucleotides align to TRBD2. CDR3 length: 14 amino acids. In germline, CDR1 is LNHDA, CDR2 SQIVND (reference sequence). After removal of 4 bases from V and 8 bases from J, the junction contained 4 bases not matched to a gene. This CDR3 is CASSTSGGAGTQYF. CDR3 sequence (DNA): TGTGCCAGTAGTACTAGCGGGGGGGCAGGTACGCAGTATTTT.

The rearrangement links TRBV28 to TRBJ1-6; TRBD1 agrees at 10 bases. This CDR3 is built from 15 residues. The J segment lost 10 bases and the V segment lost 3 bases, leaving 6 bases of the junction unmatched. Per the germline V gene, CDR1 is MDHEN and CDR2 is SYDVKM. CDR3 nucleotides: TGTGCCAGCAGTTTGGAGGGACAGGGGAAATCACCCCTCCACTTT. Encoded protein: CASSLEGQGKSPLHF. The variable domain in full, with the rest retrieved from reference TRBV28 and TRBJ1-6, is DVKVTQSSRYLVKRTGEKVFLECVQDMDHENMFWYRQDPGLGLRLIYFSYDVKMKEKGDIPEGYSVSREKKERFSLILESASTNQTSMYLCASSLEGQGKSPLHFGNGTRLTVT.

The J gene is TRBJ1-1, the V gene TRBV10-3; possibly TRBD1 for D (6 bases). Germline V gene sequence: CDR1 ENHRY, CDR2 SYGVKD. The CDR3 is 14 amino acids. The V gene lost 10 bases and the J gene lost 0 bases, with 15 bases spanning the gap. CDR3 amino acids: CATSSGQLNTEAFF. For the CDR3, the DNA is TGTGCCACCTCCTCAGGACAGTTGAACACTGAAGCTTTCTTT.

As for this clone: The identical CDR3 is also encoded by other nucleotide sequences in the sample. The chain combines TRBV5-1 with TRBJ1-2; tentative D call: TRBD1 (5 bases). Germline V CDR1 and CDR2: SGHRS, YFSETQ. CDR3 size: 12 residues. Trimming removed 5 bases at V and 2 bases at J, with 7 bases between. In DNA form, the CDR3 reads TGCGCCAGCAGACCAGGGAACTATGGCTACACCTTC. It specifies CASRPGNYGYTF.

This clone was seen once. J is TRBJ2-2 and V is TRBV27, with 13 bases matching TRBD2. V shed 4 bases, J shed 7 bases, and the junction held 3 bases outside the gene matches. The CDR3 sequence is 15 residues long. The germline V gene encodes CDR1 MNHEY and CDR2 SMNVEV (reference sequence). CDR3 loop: CASSSGLAGIGELFF. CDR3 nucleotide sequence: TGTGCCAGCAGTTCGGGACTAGCGGGAATCGGGGAGCTGTTTTTT.

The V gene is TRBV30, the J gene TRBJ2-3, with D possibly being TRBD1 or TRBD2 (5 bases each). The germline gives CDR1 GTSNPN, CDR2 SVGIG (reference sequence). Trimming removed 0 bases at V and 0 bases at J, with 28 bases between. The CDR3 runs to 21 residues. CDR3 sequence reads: CAWSVLVLDWDERASTDTQYF. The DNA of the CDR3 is TGTGCCTGGAGTGTACTGGTCCTCGATTGGGACGAACGTGCTAGCACAGATACGCAGTATTTT.

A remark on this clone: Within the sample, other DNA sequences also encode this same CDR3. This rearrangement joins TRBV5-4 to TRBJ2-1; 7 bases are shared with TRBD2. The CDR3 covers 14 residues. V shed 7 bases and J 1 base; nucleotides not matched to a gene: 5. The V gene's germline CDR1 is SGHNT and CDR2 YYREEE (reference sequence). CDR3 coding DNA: TGTGCCAGCGGGAGGGCCGGTTCCTACAATGAGCAGTTCTTC. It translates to CASGRAGSYNEQFF. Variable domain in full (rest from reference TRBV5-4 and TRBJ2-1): ETGVTQSPTHLIKTRGQQVTLRCSSQSGHNTVSWYQQALGQGPQFIFQYYREEENGRGNFPPRFSGLQFPNYSSELNVNALELDDSALYLCASGRAGSYNEQFFGPGTRLTVL.

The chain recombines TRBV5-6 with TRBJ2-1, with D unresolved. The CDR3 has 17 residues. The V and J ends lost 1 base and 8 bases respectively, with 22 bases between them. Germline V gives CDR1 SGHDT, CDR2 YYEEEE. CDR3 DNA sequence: TGTGCCAGCAGCTTGTTCGTTTGGCCCTTGGTTGTCGATGAGCAGTTCTTC. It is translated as CASSLFVWPLVVDEQFF.

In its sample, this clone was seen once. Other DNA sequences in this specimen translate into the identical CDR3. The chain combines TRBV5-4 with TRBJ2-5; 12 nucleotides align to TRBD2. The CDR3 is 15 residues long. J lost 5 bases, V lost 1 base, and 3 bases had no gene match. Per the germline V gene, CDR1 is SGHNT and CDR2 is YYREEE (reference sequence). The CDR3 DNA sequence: TGTGCCAGCAGCTTGCTAGCGGGAGGGGGGGAGACCCAGTACTTC. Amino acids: CASSLLAGGGETQYF.

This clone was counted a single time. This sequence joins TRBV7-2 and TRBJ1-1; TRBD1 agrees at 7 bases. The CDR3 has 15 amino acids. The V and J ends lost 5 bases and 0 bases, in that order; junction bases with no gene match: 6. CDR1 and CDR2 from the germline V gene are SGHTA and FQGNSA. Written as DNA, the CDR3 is TGTGCCAGCAGCCCCCGGGGACAGCTGAACACTGAAGCTTTCTTT. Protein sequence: CASSPRGQLNTEAFF. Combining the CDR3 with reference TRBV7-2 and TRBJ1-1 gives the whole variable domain GAGVSQSPSNKVTEKGKDVELRCDPISGHTALYWYRQSLGQGLEFLIYFQGNSAPDKSGLPSDRFSAERTGGSVSTLTIQRTQQEDSAVYLCASSPRGQLNTEAFFGQGTRLTVV.

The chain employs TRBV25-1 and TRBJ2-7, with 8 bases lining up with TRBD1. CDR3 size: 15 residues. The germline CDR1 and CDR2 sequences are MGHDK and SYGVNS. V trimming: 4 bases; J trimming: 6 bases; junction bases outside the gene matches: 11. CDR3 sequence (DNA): TGTGCCAGCAGTGGGTGGACAGGGATGTATTTCGAGCAGTACTTC. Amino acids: CASSGWTGMYFEQYF.

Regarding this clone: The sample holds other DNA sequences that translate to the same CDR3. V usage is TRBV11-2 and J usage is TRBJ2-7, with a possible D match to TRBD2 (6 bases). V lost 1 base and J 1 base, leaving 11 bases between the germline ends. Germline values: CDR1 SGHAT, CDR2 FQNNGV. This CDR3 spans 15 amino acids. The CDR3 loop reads CASSLGRGSSYEQYF. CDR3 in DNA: TGTGCCAGCAGCTTAGGTCGGGGGTCATCCTACGAGCAGTACTTC. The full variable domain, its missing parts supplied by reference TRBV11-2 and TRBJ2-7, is EAGVAQSPRYKIIEKRQSVAFWCNPISGHATLYWYQQILGQGPKLLIQFQNNGVVDDSQLPKDRFSAERLKGVDSTLKIQPAKLEDSAVYLCASSLGRGSSYEQYFGPGTRLTVT.

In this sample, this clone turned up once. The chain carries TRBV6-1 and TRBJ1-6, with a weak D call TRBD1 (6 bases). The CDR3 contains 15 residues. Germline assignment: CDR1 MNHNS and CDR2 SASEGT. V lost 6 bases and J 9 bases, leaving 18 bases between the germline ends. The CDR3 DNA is TGTGCCAGCAGGGGGATGGGGGCACTGGGTTCACCCCTCCACTTT. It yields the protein CASRGMGALGSPLHF.

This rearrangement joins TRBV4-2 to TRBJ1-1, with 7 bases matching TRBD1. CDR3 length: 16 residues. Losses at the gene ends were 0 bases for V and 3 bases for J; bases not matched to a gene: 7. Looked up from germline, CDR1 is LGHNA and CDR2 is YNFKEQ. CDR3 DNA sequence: TGTGCCAGCAGCCAAGAAGGGGGCCCCCTGGACACTGAAGCTTTCTTT. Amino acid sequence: CASSQEGGPLDTEAFF.